This TCR beta chain derives from a study of T cell repertoires in cytomegalovirus infection. Whole-study results and caveats: Dominant in the ex vivo response were TCR beta clonotypes restricted by HLA-C and specific for CMV. Cumulative public TCR beta family frequency identified CMV carriers with the relevant HLA.

TCRdb passed the reads through MiXCR, listing each CDR3 protein once. Seen here are fewer than 200,000 distinct CDR3 sequences, about 22% observed once, and the top ten hold roughly 25%. On this clonotype itself: Its antigen is not known.

Germline V gives CDR1 SQVTM, CDR2 ANQGSEA. CDR3 size: 13 residues. With 6 bases removed from V and 1 base from J, the gap between germline ends came to 9 bases. Sequenced material: CD8+ T cells from cultured PBMCs, taken from culture after CMV antigen stimulation. This clonotype was obtained from a human donor in good health (CMV status not recorded). Some clones in this sample may be carry-over from other donors' samples. The chain combines TRBV29-1 with TRBJ2-2, with D perhaps matching TRBD2 (5 bases). Written as DNA, the CDR3 is TGCAGCGTCCAACGGGAGAACACCGGGGAGCTGTTTTTT. Its protein product is CSVQRENTGELFF.